These 18 T cell receptor beta chains originate from one sample sequenced in a study of T cell repertoires in cytomegalovirus infection. These receptors have no known antigen. TCRdb re-called the reads with MiXCR, one entry per CDR3 protein. The repertoire holds about half a million distinct CDR3 sequences, with 30% to 40% as singletons. This material consisted of cultured PBMCs, taken from culture after CMV antigen stimulation. The origin of the receptors is a human donor in good health (CMV status not recorded). Some clones in this sample may be carry-over from other donors' samples.

For the CDR3, the DNA is TGTGCCAGCAGCCAAGTTAGCGGGAGGATTCCTAGCTCCTACAATGAGCAGTTCTTC. Its protein product is CASSQVSGRIPSSYNEQFF. The genes are TRBV14 and TRBJ2-1; 10 nucleotides agree with TRBD2. CDR1 and CDR2 from the germline V gene are SGHDN and FVKESK. With 1 base clipped from V and 0 bases from J, the junction kept 9 bases outside the gene matches. The CDR3 consists of 19 residues.

This clonotype was detected a few times. The rearrangement joins TRBV12-3 or TRBV12-4 to TRBJ2-1; D is ambiguous. This CDR3 region has 14 residues. Deletions cut 2 bases from V and 6 bases from J, with 11 bases between. This CDR3 is CASSLSELTNEQFF. The CDR3 nucleotides read TGTGCCAGCAGTTTATCGGAACTAACCAATGAGCAGTTCTTC.

This clonotype was observed a handful of times. The chain is built from TRBV20-1 and TRBJ2-1; TRBD2 aligns across 11 bases. The CDR3 extends over 16 amino acids. From germline, CDR1 is DFQATT and CDR2 SNEGSKA (reference sequence). With 0 bases clipped from V and 8 bases from J, the junction kept 9 bases outside the gene matches. The CDR3 loop reads CSARDLSSGRSDEQFF. The DNA for the CDR3 is TGCAGTGCTAGAGATCTTTCTAGCGGGAGGTCGGATGAGCAGTTCTTC.

This chain connects TRBV7-2 to TRBJ1-5, with TRBD1 matching 7 bases. The CDR3 is 15 residues long. Trimming cost V 3 bases and J 7 bases; bases outside gene matches: 9. CDR1 is SGHTA and CDR2 is FQGNSA in the germline V gene. CDR3 coding DNA: TGTGCCAGCAGCTTCGGGACAGATGCTCGACAGCCCCAGCATTTT. It codes for CASSFGTDARQPQHF.

The sample holds a few counts of this clonotype. The chain joins TRBV7-2 to TRBJ2-7, with D perhaps given as TRBD1 or TRBD2 (5 bases each). This CDR3 comprises 13 residues. The V end lost 5 bases, the J end lost 3 bases, and 11 bases lay between the germline ends. From germline, CDR1 is SGHTA and CDR2 FQGNSA. The DNA of the CDR3 is TGTGCCAGCAGCCCTACGGGGCGCTACGAGCAGTACTTC. Its translation is CASSPTGRYEQYF.

In this sample, this clonotype turned up many times. The chain has TRBV11-2 and TRBJ2-1; TRBD1 matches at 9 bases. The trim removed 5 bases at V and 4 bases at J, leaving 9 bases unmatched. The CDR3 totals 16 residues. Per germline, CDR1 SGHAT and CDR2 FQNNGV. CDR3 coding DNA: TGTGCCAGCAGCCCCTGGGCCGGGACAGGGTACAATGAGCAGTTCTTC. It yields the protein CASSPWAGTGYNEQFF.

The chain has TRBV7-2 and TRBJ2-4; the D is unclear. Germline V gene data show CDR1 as SGHTA and CDR2 as FQGNSA. The CDR3 is 16 amino acids. Trimming pared 6 bases from V and 0 bases from J, leaving 15 bases between. The CDR3 sequence is CASSQYRFVAKNIQYF. CDR3 nucleotides: TGTGCCAGCAGTCAATATCGATTTGTAGCCAAAAACATTCAGTACTTC.

This clonotype was seen ten or more times. The chain uses TRBV7-2 and TRBJ2-2; D ambiguous. The length of the CDR3 is 19 residues. V lost 7 bases to trimming and J lost 0 bases, with 24 bases between them. Germline V gives CDR1 SGHTA, CDR2 FQGNSA. The CDR3 is CASTLGWPELFANTGELFF. CDR3 DNA: TGTGCCAGCACCCTCGGGTGGCCAGAACTCTTCGCGAACACCGGGGAGCTGTTTTTT. Full variable domain (outside the CDR3, taken from reference TRBV7-2 and TRBJ2-2): GAGVSQSPSNKVTEKGKDVELRCDPISGHTALYWYRQSLGQGLEFLIYFQGNSAPDKSGLPSDRFSAERTGGSVSTLTIQRTQQEDSAVYLCASTLGWPELFANTGELFFGEGSRLTVL.

This clonotype was observed once. The junction differs from germline at one of its ends, possibly a read error. The chain recombines TRBV7-2 with TRBJ1-4; D is possibly TRBD1 (6 bases). The length of the CDR3 is 14 residues. Per the germline V gene, CDR1 is SGHTA and CDR2 is FQGNSA. As DNA, the CDR3 is TGTGTCAGCAGCCCTAGACAGGCGAATGAAAAACTGTTTTTT. As protein: CVSSPRQANEKLFF.

The V and J genes are TRBV28 and TRBJ2-1; 10 positions match TRBD2. Germline V gene data show CDR1 as MDHEN and CDR2 as SYDVKM. With 6 bases clipped from V and 7 bases from J, the junction kept 9 bases outside the gene matches. CDR3 length: 15 amino acids. CDR3 loop: CASRPSGRAGNEQFF. The CDR3 bases are TGTGCCAGCAGACCAAGCGGGAGGGCCGGGAATGAGCAGTTCTTC.

This clonotype was counted ten times or more. The rearrangement uses TRBV7-2 and TRBJ2-1, with 8 bases identical to TRBD1. Unmatched junction bases numbered 7, after V lost 5 bases and J lost 4 bases. Germline lookup yields CDR1 SGHTA and CDR2 FQGNSA. CDR3 length: 15 residues. CDR3: CASSRTGGSYNEQFF. In DNA, the CDR3 is TGTGCCAGCAGCCGAACAGGGGGATCATACAATGAGCAGTTCTTC.

The chain couples TRBV6-2 or TRBV6-3 to TRBJ2-7; TRBD1 might be the D (6 bases). CDR3 length: 16 residues. Trimming stripped 2 bases from V and 3 bases from J, with 17 bases between. In germline, CDR1 is MNHEY, CDR2 SVGEGT. The DNA of the CDR3 is TGTGCCAGCAGTTACCCAGGAAGGACAGCACTCTACGAGCAGTACTTC. Protein product: CASSYPGRTALYEQYF.

This clonotype was counted only a few times. This rearrangement joins TRBV20-1 to TRBJ1-4; TRBD1 matches at 10 bases. Trimming at V came to 6 bases and at J to 6 bases, leaving 7 bases not matched to a gene. Looked up from germline, CDR1 is DFQATT and CDR2 is SNEGSKA (reference sequence). The CDR3 length is 14 residues. CDR3 in amino acids: CSAWDRGGDEKLFF. The CDR3 bases are TGCAGTGCCTGGGACAGGGGTGGGGATGAAAAACTGTTTTTT.

V usage is TRBV4-1 and J usage is TRBJ2-7; 8 bases fit TRBD1. Germline-derived CDR1 and CDR2 are MGHRA and YSYEKL. The V and J ends lost 7 bases and 4 bases, in that order; junction bases with no gene match: 9. The CDR3 spans 14 residues. CDR3 bases: TGCGCCAGCAAGGTCGGGACAGGATCTTACGAGCAGTACGTC. Translated, it gives CASKVGTGSYEQYV.

This clonotype showed up just a few times. This chain joins TRBV6-2 or TRBV6-3 and TRBJ2-1, with 7 positions matching TRBD2. CDR3 length equals 13 residues. Unmatched junction bases numbered 15, after V lost 6 bases and J lost 16 bases. The germline V gene has CDR1 MNHEY and CDR2 SVGEGT. Written as DNA, the CDR3 is TGTGCCAGCAGCCCCGGGCGCCGGACTAGTGGTTTCTTC. Translation: CASSPGRRTSGFF.

This chain joins TRBV7-3 and TRBJ2-5; D gene ambiguous. Trimming cost V 2 bases and J 4 bases, with 11 bases left between them. The CDR3 consists of 14 residues. Germline-derived CDR1 and CDR2 are SGHTA and FQGTGA. In DNA, the CDR3 is TGTGCCAGCAGCTTACTCGGCAGTGCAGAGACCCAGTACTTC. Translating it yields CASSLLGSAETQYF. Full variable domain (outside the CDR3, taken from reference TRBV7-3 and TRBJ2-5): GAGVSQTPSNKVTEKGKYVELRCDPISGHTALYWYRQSLGQGPEFLIYFQGTGAADDSGLPNDRFFAVRPEGSVSTLKIQRTERGDSAVYLCASSLLGSAETQYFGPGTRLLVL.

The chain recombines TRBV20-1 with TRBJ2-1; TRBD2 matches 11 bases. This CDR3 spans 15 amino acids. Looked up from germline, CDR1 is DFQATT and CDR2 is SNEGSKA (reference sequence). V gave up 4 bases and J gave up 8 bases; unmatched junction bases: 10. For the CDR3, the DNA is TGCAGTGCTATTTTGACTAGCGGGAATCCTGATGAGCAGTTCTTC. It is translated as CSAILTSGNPDEQFF.

This clonotype has a handful of counts. The genes are TRBV11-2 and TRBJ1-1, with TRBD1 identical over 9 bases. V dropped 0 bases and J dropped 1; count of bases not matched to a gene: 9. Germline lookup yields CDR1 SGHAT and CDR2 FQNNGV. The CDR3 spans 18 residues. The CDR3 DNA reads TGTGCCAGCAGCTTAGACCTTACTAGGACAGGGGCGAACACTGAAGCTTTCTTT. Its protein is CASSLDLTRTGANTEAFF.